Listed below are T cell receptor beta chains from one sample, sequenced in a study of vaccination effects on CD4 cells after COVID-19. Clones were sequenced by immunoSEQ multiplex PCR, and TCRdb holds only the in-frame ones, with some missing. This repertoire shows tens of thousands of clones, 73% found once; its top ten account for 25% to 35%. No antigens are known for them. Here the sequenced sample was CD4+ T cells from PBMCs cultured with a peptide pool, taken before COVID-19 vaccination. These receptors came from a human donor who had a prior SARS-CoV-2 infection. CDR3s include the opening cysteine and the closing phenylalanine or tryptophan. A D gene is named only where the DNA matches it firmly. Only part of the rows carry a size: once, few, many, or a class if the clone is expanded.

TRBV6-1	TRBD2	TRBJ2-3	.	CASSEAGGSTTDTQYF	TGTGCCAGCAGTGAAGCGGGAGGGTCGACCACAGATACGCAGTATTTT
TRBV7-8	TRBD2	TRBJ2-1	once	CASSLGLAGSDPTYNEQFF	TGTGCCAGCAGCTTAGGTCTAGCGGGATCCGACCCGACCTACAATGAGCAGTTCTTC
TRBV7-2	TRBD1	TRBJ1-1	once	CASSLTKGQGDTEAFF	TGTGCCAGCAGCCTTACCAAGGGACAGGGTGACACTGAAGCTTTCTTT
TRBV28	.	TRBJ1-4	.	CASTRGTNEKLFF	TGTGCCAGCACCAGGGGAACTAATGAAAAACTGTTTTTT
TRBV3-1/TRBV3-2	.	TRBJ2-2	few	CASSQSGGNTGELFF	TGTGCCAGCAGCCAATCCGGCGGGAACACCGGGGAGCTGTTTTTT
TRBV5-4	.	TRBJ2-5	.	CASSSPGQDGETQYF	TGTGCCAGCAGCTCCCCAGGACAAGACGGGGAGACCCAGTACTTC
TRBV6-5	TRBD2	TRBJ2-1	large	CASSYYSGTNYNEQFF	TGTGCCAGCAGTTACTATTCCGGGACTAATTACAATGAGCAGTTCTTC
TRBV6-1	.	TRBJ2-3	.	CASSERGGRSPDTQYF	TGTGCCAGCAGTGAAAGGGGGGGGCGCAGCCCAGATACGCAGTATTTT
TRBV6-5	TRBD2	TRBJ2-7	.	CASSYSLAGFAYEQYF	TGTGCCAGCAGTTATTCGCTAGCGGGGTTCGCCTACGAGCAGTACTTC
TRBV5-4	TRBD1	TRBJ1-1	.	CASSRSPGQANTEAFF	TGTGCCAGCAGCCGAAGTCCGGGACAGGCGAACACTGAAGCTTTCTTT
TRBV5-5	.	TRBJ2-3	.	CASSAGPTTDTQYF	TGTGCCAGCAGTGCGGGACCCACCACAGATACGCAGTATTTT
TRBV11-3	.	TRBJ2-4	.	CASSLGGSRVGIQYF	TGTGCCAGCAGCTTAGGCGGCAGTCGGGTAGGGATTCAGTACTTC
TRBV21-1	.	TRBJ1-2	.	CASIERDRDNYGYTF	TGTGCCAGCATTGAGAGGGACAGGGACAACTATGGCTACACCTTC
TRBV7-2	.	TRBJ1-1	.	CASSLNKNTEAFF	TGTGCCAGCAGCCTAAATAAAAACACTGAAGCTTTCTTT
TRBV5-1	.	TRBJ1-5	few	CASSRGTGYNQPQHF	TGCGCCAGCAGTCGAGGGACTGGGTACAATCAGCCCCAGCATTTT
TRBV6-5	TRBD2	TRBJ2-7	.	CASSYSVLADYEQYF	TGTGCCAGCAGTTACTCGGTACTAGCGGACTACGAGCAGTACTTC
TRBV7-2	.	TRBJ2-1	.	CASSLVPTVLNEQFF	TGTGCCAGCAGCTTAGTCCCCACAGTCCTCAATGAGCAGTTCTTC
TRBV4-1	.	TRBJ2-2	.	CASSQALRDTGELFF	TGCGCCAGCAGCCAAGCATTGAGGGACACCGGGGAGCTGTTTTTT
TRBV12-3/TRBV12-4	TRBD2	TRBJ2-1	.	CASSRTSGLEQFF	TGTGCCAGCAGTCGGACTAGCGGGCTAGAGCAGTTCTTC
TRBV7-3	.	TRBJ2-1	.	CASSPSGGGSYNEQFF	TGTGCCAGCAGCCCCTCAGGGGGGGGATCCTACAATGAGCAGTTCTTC
TRBV7-2	TRBD1	TRBJ2-2	once	CASSSRQGLRTGELFF	TGTGCCAGCAGCTCAAGACAGGGGCTCAGGACCGGGGAGCTGTTTTTT
TRBV5-4	.	TRBJ1-1	.	CASSPGPSDPVAFF	TGTGCCAGCAGCCCGGGGCCCAGCGACCCGGTAGCTTTCTTT
TRBV2	.	TRBJ2-7	few	CASRYSGEQYF	TGTGCCAGCAGGTATTCAGGAGAGCAGTACTTC
TRBV6-5	.	TRBJ1-6	few	CASRPDGSNSPLHF	TGTGCCAGCAGGCCCGACGGCTCAAATTCACCCCTCCACTTT
TRBV15	.	TRBJ2-2	.	CATSRGGLAGELFF	TGTGCCACCAGCAGGGGGGGGCTGGCCGGGGAGCTGTTTTTT
TRBV4-1	TRBD2	TRBJ2-7	.	CASSQEYHGTSGTYPSEQYF	TGCGCCAGCAGCCAGGAGTATCACGGGACTAGCGGGACCTACCCTTCCGAGCAGTACTTC
TRBV2	.	TRBJ1-6	.	CASSQASYNLPLHF	TGTGCCAGCAGTCAAGCAAGTTATAATTTACCCCTCCACTTT
TRBV7-2	TRBD2	TRBJ2-3	.	CASSLAPLGAGGADTQYF	TGTGCCAGCAGCTTAGCACCCCTCGGGGCGGGAGGGGCAGATACGCAGTATTTT
TRBV7-2	TRBD1	TRBJ2-3	.	CASGWDRGSDTQYF	TGTGCCAGCGGGTGGGACAGGGGGTCAGATACGCAGTATTTT
TRBV7-7	.	TRBJ2-3	.	CASSLGHPPADTQYF	TGTGCTAGCAGCTTAGGGCACCCTCCAGCAGATACGCAGTATTTT
TRBV10-3	TRBD1	TRBJ2-7	once	CAISGQGGASYEQYF	TGTGCCATCAGCGGACAGGGTGGTGCCTCCTACGAGCAGTACTTC
TRBV2	.	TRBJ1-5	.	CASSDGGRAGQPQHF	TGTGCCAGCAGTGATGGGGGCAGGGCGGGTCAGCCCCAGCATTTT
TRBV5-8	.	TRBJ1-2	.	CASSLQQGAYGYTF	TGTGCCAGCAGCTTGCAGCAGGGAGCCTATGGCTACACCTTC
TRBV2	.	TRBJ2-1	.	CASSSYNEQFF	TGTGCCAGCAGCTCCTACAATGAGCAGTTCTTC
TRBV2	.	TRBJ2-1	few	CASSGYGGGNEQFF	TGTGCCAGCAGTGGTTACGGGGGTGGCAATGAGCAGTTCTTC
TRBV10-3	.	TRBJ2-3	.	CAIKGVSSTDTQYF	TGTGCCATCAAGGGGGTCTCTAGCACAGATACGCAGTATTTT
TRBV5-1	.	TRBJ2-1	few	CASRLGLSSSYNEQFF	TGCGCCAGCAGATTAGGACTATCTAGCTCCTACAATGAGCAGTTCTTC
TRBV7-2	TRBD1	TRBJ1-6	.	CASSLIGGFYNSPLHF	TGTGCCAGCAGCTTGATAGGGGGCTTCTATAATTCACCCCTCCACTTT
TRBV6-6	.	TRBJ2-3	once	CASSYGGEPDTQYF	TGTGCCAGCAGTTACGGCGGGGAACCAGATACGCAGTATTTT
TRBV12-5	.	TRBJ2-7	.	CASGLVLGRTELTPYEQYF	TGTGCTAGTGGTTTGGTACTTGGTAGGACAGAGCTAACCCCCTACGAGCAGTACTTC
TRBV2	.	TRBJ2-7	.	CASITTGSGYEQYF	TGTGCCAGCATTACGACAGGGAGCGGGTACGAGCAGTACTTC
TRBV9	TRBD1	TRBJ1-2	.	CASSVDRGSYGYTF	TGTGCCAGCAGCGTCGACAGGGGGAGCTATGGCTACACCTTC
TRBV7-2	.	TRBJ2-7	.	CASSPSRAEYEQYF	TGTGCCAGCAGCCCCTCCCGGGCGGAGTACGAGCAGTACTTC
TRBV7-9	TRBD2	TRBJ2-5	.	CASSLAGGQETQYF	TGTGCCAGCAGCTTAGCGGGGGGGCAAGAGACCCAGTACTTC
TRBV5-1	TRBD1	TRBJ1-1	.	CASTRDRGNTEAFF	TGCGCCAGCACCCGGGACAGGGGGAACACTGAAGCTTTCTTT